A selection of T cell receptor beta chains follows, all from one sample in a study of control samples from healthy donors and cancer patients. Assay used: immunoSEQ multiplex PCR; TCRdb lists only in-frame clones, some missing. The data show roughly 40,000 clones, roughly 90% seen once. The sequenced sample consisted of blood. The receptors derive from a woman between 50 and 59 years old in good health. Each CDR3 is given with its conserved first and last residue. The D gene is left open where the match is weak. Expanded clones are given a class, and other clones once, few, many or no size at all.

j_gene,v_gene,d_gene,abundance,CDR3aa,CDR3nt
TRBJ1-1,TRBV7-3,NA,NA,CASSLSSGNTEAFF,TGTGCCAGCAGCTTAAGTTCCGGGAACACTGAAGCTTTCTTT
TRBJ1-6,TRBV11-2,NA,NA,CASSLDTGNSPLHF,TGTGCCAGCAGCTTAGATACGGGGAATTCACCCCTCCACTTT
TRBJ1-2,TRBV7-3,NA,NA,CASARQPGDGYTF,TGTGCCAGCGCTAGACAGCCTGGCGATGGCTACACCTTC
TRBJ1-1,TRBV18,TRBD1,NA,CASSRTGGEGAEAFF,TGTGCCAGCTCGCGGACAGGGGGCGAAGGAGCTGAAGCTTTCTTT
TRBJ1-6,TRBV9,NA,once,CASSPSGRVYNSPLHF,TGTGCCAGCAGCCCATCGGGACGGGTCTATAATTCACCCCTCCACTTT
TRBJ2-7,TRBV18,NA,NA,CASSPRGYEQYF,TGTGCCAGCTCCCCCCGGGGGTACGAGCAGTACTTC
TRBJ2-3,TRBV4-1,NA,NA,CASSQSLSDTQYF,TGCGCCAGCAGCCAAAGCCTGTCAGATACGCAGTATTTT
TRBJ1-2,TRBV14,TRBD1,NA,CASSPWTGRKYGYTF,TGTGCCAGCAGCCCATGGACAGGGAGAAAGTATGGCTACACCTTC
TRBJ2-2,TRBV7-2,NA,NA,CASSLGRANTGELFF,TGTGCCAGCAGCTTAGGCAGGGCGAACACCGGGGAGCTGTTTTTT
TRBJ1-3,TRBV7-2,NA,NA,CASSSTWGNTIYF,TGTGCCAGCAGCTCTACTTGGGGAAACACCATATATTTT
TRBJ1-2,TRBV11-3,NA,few,CASSFTRHYGYTF,TGTGCCAGCAGCTTTACAAGACACTATGGCTACACCTTC
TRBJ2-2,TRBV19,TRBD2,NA,CASSILAGGRAGELFF,TGTGCCAGTAGTATTTTAGCGGGGGGCAGGGCCGGGGAGCTGTTTTTT
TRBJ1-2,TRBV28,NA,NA,CASSFLGVGYTF,TGTGCCAGCAGTTTTTTGGGGGTAGGCTACACCTTC
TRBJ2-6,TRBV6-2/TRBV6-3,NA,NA,CASSSRDSGANVLTF,TGTGCCAGCAGTTCTCGAGACTCTGGGGCCAACGTCCTGACTTTC
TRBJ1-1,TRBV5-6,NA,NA,CASSLSRRNTEAFF,TGTGCCAGCAGCTTGTCCCGAAGGAACACTGAAGCTTTCTTT
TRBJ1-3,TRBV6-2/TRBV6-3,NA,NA,CASSLSGVSGNTIYF,TGTGCCAGCAGCCTATCGGGGGTCTCTGGAAACACCATATATTTT
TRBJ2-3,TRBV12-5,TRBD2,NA,CASGPGTSGDTQYF,TGTGCTAGTGGTCCCGGGACTAGCGGTGATACGCAGTATTTT
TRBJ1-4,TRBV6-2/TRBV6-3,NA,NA,CASSYSGHFNEKLFF,TGTGCCAGCAGTTACTCCGGCCACTTTAATGAAAAACTGTTTTTT
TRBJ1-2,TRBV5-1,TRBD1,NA,CASKGDRGTIGYTF,TGCGCCAGCAAGGGGGACAGGGGAACGATCGGCTACACCTTC
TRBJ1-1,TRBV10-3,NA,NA,CAISGTGTNTEAFF,TGTGCCATCAGTGGTACAGGGACGAACACTGAAGCTTTCTTT
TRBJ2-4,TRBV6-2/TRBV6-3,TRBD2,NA,CASSRGSPFGKNIQYF,TGTGCCAGCAGCCGCGGGAGTCCCTTTGGCAAAAACATTCAGTACTTC
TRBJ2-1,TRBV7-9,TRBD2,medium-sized,CASSPPGGGENEQFF,TGTGCCAGCAGCCCTCCGGGCGGGGGGGAAAATGAGCAGTTCTTC
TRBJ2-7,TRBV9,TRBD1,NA,CASSANTGTEAYEQYF,TGTGCCAGCAGCGCCAACACCGGGACAGAAGCTTACGAGCAGTACTTC
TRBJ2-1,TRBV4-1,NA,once,CASSQGDTGLPLYNEQFF,TGCGCCAGCAGCCAGGGGGACACAGGACTACCACTTTACAATGAGCAGTTCTTC
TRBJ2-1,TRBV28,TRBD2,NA,CASITSGVYEQFF,TGTGCCAGTATAACTAGCGGGGTGTATGAGCAGTTCTTC
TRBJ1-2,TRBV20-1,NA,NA,CSASHTYGYTF,TGCAGTGCTAGCCACACCTATGGCTACACCTTC
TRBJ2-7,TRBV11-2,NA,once,CASSRVKTSSYEQYF,TGTGCCAGCAGCCGGGTCAAGACTAGCTCCTACGAGCAGTACTTC
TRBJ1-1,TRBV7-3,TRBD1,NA,CASSSQGARTEAFF,TGTGCCAGCAGCTCCCAGGGGGCGAGGACTGAAGCTTTCTTT
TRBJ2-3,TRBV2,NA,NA,CASTDGSLLGSDTQYF,TGTGCCAGCACCGACGGATCTCTGCTGGGCTCAGATACGCAGTATTTT